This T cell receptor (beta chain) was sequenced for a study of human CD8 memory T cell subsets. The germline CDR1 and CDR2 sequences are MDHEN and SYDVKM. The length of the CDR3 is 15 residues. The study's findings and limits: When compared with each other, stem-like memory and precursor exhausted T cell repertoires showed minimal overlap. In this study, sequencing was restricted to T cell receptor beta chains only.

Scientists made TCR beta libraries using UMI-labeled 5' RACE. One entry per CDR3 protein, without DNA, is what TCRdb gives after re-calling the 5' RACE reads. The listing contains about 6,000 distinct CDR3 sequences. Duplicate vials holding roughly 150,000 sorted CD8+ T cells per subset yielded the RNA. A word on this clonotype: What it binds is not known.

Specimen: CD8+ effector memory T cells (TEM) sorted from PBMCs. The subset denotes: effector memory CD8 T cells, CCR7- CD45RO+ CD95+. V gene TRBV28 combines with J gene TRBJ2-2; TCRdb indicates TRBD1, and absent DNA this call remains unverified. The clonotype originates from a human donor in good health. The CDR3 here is CASRPTSDSTGELFF. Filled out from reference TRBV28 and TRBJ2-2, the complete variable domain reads DVKVTQSSRYLVKRTGEKVFLECVQDMDHENMFWYRQDPGLGLRLIYFSYDVKMKEKGDIPEGYSVSREKKERFSLILESASTNQTSMYLCASRPTSDSTGELFFGEGSRLTVL.